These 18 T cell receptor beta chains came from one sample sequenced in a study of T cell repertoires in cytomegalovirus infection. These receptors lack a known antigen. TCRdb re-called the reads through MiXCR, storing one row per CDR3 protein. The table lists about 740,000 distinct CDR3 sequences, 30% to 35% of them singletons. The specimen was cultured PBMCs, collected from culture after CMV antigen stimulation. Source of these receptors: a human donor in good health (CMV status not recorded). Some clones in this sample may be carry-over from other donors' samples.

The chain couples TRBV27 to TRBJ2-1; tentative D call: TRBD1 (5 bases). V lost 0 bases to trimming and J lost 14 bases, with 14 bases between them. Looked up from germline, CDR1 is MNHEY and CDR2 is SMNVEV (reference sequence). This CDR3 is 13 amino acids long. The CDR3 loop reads CASSLSGVKFEFF. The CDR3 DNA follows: TGTGCCAGCAGTTTATCAGGGGTCAAGTTCGAGTTCTTC.

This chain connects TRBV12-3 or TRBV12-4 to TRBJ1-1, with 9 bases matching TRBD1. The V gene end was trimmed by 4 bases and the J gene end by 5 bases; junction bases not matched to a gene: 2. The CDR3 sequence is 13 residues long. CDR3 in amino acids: CASSWDRVTEAFF. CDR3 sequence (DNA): TGTGCCAGCAGTTGGGACAGGGTTACTGAAGCTTTCTTT.

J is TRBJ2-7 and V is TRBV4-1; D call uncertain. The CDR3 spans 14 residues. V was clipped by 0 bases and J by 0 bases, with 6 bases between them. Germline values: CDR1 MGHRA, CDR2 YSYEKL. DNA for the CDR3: TGCGCCAGCAGCCAAGATCCGGTCTCCTACGAGCAGTACTTC. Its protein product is CASSQDPVSYEQYF.

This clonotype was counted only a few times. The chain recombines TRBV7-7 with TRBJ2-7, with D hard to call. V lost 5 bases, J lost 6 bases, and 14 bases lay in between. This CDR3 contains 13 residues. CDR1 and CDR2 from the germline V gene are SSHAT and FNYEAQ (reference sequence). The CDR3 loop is CASSPEEWREQYF. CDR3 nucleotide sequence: TGTGCCAGCAGCCCTGAGGAGTGGCGCGAGCAGTACTTC.

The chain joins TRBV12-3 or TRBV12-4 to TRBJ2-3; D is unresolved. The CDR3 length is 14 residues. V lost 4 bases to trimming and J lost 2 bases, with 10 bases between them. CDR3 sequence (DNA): TGTGCCAGCAGTTCGAAGACAAACACAGATACGCAGTATTTT. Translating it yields CASSSKTNTDTQYF.

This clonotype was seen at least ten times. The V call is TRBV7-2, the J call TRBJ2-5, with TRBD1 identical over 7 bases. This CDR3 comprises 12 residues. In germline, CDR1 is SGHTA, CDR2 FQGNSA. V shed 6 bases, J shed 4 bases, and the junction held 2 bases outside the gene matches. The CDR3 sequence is CASSDRAETQYF. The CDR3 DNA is TGTGCCAGCAGTGACAGGGCAGAGACCCAGTACTTC.

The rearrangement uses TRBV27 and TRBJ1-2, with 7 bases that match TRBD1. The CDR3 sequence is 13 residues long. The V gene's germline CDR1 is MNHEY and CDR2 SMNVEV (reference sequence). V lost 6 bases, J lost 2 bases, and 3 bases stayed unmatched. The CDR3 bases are TGTGCCAGCAGCAAGACAGGGAACTATGGCTACACCTTC. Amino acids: CASSKTGNYGYTF.

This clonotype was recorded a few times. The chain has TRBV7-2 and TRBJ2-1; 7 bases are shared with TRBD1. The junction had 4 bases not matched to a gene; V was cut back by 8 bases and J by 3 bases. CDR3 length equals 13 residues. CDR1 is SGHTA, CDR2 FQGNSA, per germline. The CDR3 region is CASSQGVYNEQFF. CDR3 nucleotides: TGTGCCAGCTCGCAGGGGGTCTACAATGAGCAGTTCTTC.

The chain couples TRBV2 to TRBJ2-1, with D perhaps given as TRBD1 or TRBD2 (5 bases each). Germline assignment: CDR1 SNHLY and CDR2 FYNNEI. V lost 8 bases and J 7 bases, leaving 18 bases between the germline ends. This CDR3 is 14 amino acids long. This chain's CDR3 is CASGGPTMGNEQFF. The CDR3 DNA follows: TGTGCCAGCGGGGGACCCACCATGGGGAATGAGCAGTTCTTC.

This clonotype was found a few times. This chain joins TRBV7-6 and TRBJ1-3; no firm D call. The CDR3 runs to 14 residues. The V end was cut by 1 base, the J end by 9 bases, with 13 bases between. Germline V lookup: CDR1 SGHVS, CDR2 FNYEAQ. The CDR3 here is CASSLGPGRGTIYF. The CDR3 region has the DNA TGTGCCAGCAGCTTAGGGCCTGGCCGAGGCACCATATATTTT.

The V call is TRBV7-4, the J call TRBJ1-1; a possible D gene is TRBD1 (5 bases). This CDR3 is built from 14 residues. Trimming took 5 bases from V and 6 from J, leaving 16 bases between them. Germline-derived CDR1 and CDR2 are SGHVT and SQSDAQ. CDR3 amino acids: CASSGGQPGAEAFF. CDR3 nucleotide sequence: TGTGCCAGCAGCGGAGGGCAGCCGGGGGCTGAAGCTTTCTTT.

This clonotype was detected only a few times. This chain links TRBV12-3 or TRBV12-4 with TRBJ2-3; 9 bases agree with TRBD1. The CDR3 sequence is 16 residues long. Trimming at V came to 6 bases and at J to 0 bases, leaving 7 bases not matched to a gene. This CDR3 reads CASSPGQGLSTDTQYF. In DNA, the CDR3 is TGTGCCAGCAGCCCGGGACAGGGACTGAGCACAGATACGCAGTATTTT.

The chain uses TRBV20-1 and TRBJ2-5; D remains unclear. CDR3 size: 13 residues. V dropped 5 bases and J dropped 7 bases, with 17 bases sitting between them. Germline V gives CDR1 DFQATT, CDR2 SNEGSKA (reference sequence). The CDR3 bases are TGCAGTGCTGACCACCCGGGCGATGGGACCCAGTACTTC. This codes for CSADHPGDGTQYF.

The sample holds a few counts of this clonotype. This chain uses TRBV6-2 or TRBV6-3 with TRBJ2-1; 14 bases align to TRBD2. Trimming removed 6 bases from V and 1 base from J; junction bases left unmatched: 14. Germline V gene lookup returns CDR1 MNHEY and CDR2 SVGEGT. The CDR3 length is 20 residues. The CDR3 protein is CASSLTLTSGRAESYNEQFF. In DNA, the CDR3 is TGTGCCAGCAGCCTGACCCTGACTAGCGGGAGGGCCGAGTCCTACAATGAGCAGTTCTTC.

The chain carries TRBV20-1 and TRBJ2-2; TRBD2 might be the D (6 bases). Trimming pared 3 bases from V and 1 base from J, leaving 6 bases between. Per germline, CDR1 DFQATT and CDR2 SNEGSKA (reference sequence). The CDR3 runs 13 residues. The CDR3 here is CSASGGNTGELFF. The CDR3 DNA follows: TGCAGTGCTAGCGGGGGGAACACCGGGGAGCTGTTTTTT.

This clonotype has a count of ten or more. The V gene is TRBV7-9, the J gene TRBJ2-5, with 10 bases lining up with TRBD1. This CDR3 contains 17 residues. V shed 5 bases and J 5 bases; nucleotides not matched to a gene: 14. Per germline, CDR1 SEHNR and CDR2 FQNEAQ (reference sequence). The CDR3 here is CASSRLTGTGVQETQYF. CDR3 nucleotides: TGTGCCAGCAGCCGCCTTACCGGGACAGGGGTCCAGGAGACCCAGTACTTC.

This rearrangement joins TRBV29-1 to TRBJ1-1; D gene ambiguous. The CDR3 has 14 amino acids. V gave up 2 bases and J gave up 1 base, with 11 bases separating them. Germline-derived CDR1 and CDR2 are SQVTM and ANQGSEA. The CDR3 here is CSVERATRNTEAFF. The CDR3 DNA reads TGCAGCGTTGAAAGGGCCACCCGGAACACTGAAGCTTTCTTT.

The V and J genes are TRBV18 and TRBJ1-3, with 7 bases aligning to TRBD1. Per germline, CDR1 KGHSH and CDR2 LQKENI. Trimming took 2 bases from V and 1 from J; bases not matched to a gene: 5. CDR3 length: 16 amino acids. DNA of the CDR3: TGTGCCAGCTCACCATCCGGGACAGCGTCTGGAAACACCATATATTTT. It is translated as CASSPSGTASGNTIYF.